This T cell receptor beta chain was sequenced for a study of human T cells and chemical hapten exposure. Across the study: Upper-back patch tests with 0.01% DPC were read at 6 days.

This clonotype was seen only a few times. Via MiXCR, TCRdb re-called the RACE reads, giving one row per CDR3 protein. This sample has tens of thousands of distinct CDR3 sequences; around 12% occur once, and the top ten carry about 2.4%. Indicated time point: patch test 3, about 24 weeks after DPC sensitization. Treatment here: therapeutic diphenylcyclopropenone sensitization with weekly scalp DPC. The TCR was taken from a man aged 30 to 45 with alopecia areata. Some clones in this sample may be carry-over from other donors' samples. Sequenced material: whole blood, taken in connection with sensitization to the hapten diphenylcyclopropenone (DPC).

CDR3 in amino acids: CASSLFTSGVGDTQYF. CDR3 DNA: TGTGCCAGCAGCTTATTTACTAGCGGGGTTGGAGATACGCAGTATTTT. This sequence joins TRBV7-6 and TRBJ2-3; TRBD2 matches at 10 bases. J gave up 5 bases and V 2 bases, and 7 bases lay outside the gene matches. The CDR3 spans 16 residues. The germline gives CDR1 SGHVS, CDR2 FNYEAQ. Full variable domain (rest looked up from reference TRBV7-6 and TRBJ2-3): GAGVSQSPRYKVTKRGQDVALRCDPISGHVSLYWYRQALGQGPEFLTYFNYEAQQDKSGLPNDRFSAERPEGSISTLTIQRTEQRDSAMYRCASSLFTSGVGDTQYFGPGTRLTVL.